These T cell receptor beta chains were read from a single sample in a study of T-cell memory formation after mild COVID-19. Using its own MiXCR run on the 5' RACE reads, TCRdb lists one record per CDR3 protein. This sample carries about 340,000 distinct CDR3 sequences, 13% of them seen once, and the ten largest clones take roughly a fifth. Source material: PBMCs or a T cell subset sorted from them (not recorded which). The receptor set was obtained from a man younger than 30 who had mild COVID-19 (a few samples of this study predate the infection). Cell type and time point are not known. The CDR3 runs from the conserved cysteine through the conserved F or W. D genes are given only for firm matches. Part of the rows lack a size; the others show once, few, many or a class for expanded clones.

D gene,J gene,V gene,clone size,CDR3 protein,CDR3 DNA
-,TRBJ1-1,TRBV5-1,many,CASSLVRGGTEAFF,TGCGCCAGCAGCTTGGTTCGGGGGGGCACTGAAGCTTTCTTT
TRBD2,TRBJ2-5,TRBV18,-,CASSPPTGGLWETQYF,TGTGCCAGCTCACCACCAACGGGGGGGCTTTGGGAGACCCAGTACTTC
-,TRBJ1-1,TRBV4-3,few,CASSPQPGGPTEAFF,TGCGCCAGCAGCCCCCAACCCGGCGGACCGACTGAAGCTTTCTTT
TRBD1,TRBJ2-7,TRBV11-2,-,CASSLGTGSGYEQYF,TGTGCCAGCAGCTTGGGGACAGGGTCGGGCTACGAGCAGTACTTC
-,TRBJ2-2,TRBV2,few,CASRAGPTGELFF,TGTGCCAGCAGAGCAGGGCCCACCGGGGAGCTGTTTTTT
TRBD1,TRBJ2-5,TRBV4-3,few,CASSPYLTGGLETQYF,TGCGCCAGCAGCCCCTATCTTACAGGGGGGTTGGAGACCCAGTACTTC
-,TRBJ1-6,TRBV20-1,-,CSGLQGVGNSPLHF,TGCAGTGGCCTACAGGGTGTAGGCAATTCACCCCTCCACTTT
-,TRBJ1-1,TRBV6-1,-,CASREMRGGNTEAFF,TGTGCCTCCAGGGAAATGCGGGGTGGGAACACTGAAGCTTTCTTT
-,TRBJ2-1,TRBV10-3,few,CAIRDAVYNEQFF,TGTGCCATCAGGGACGCCGTATACAATGAGCAGTTCTTC
-,TRBJ1-6,TRBV20-1,-,CSAIGSHSPLHF,TGCAGTGCTATAGGCAGCCATTCACCCCTCCACTTT
-,TRBJ1-6,TRBV7-2,-,CASSLEPVPLHF,TGTGCCAGCAGCTTAGAACCAGTCCCCCTCCACTTT
-,TRBJ2-1,TRBV7-2,few,CASSSTQGNEQFF,TGTGCCAGCAGCTCCACTCAGGGGAATGAGCAGTTCTTC
TRBD1,TRBJ2-5,TRBV9,few,CASSVDPGGPAQYF,TGTGCCAGCAGCGTAGATCCAGGGGGACCCGCCCAGTACTTC
TRBD2,TRBJ2-5,TRBV5-1,many,CASSLAGETQYF,TGTGCCAGCAGCTTAGCGGGGGAGACCCAGTACTTC
-,TRBJ1-3,TRBV9,few,CASSTTTASGNTIYF,TGTGCCAGCAGCACGACAACCGCCTCGGGAAACACCATATATTTT
-,TRBJ2-1,TRBV28,many,CASSPPAAEQFF,TGTGCCAGCAGTCCCCCCGCGGCTGAGCAGTTCTTC
TRBD2,TRBJ2-5,TRBV15,-,CATSRIGLDRETQYF,TGTGCCACCAGCAGAATCGGACTAGATCGAGAGACCCAGTACTTC
-,TRBJ2-1,TRBV24-1,few,CATSDLARSSYNEQFF,TGTGCCACCAGTGATTTGGCCCGGAGCTCCTACAATGAGCAGTTCTTC
TRBD1,TRBJ2-1,TRBV6-2/TRBV6-3,few,CASSSGTGRYNEQFF,TGTGCCAGCAGCTCCGGGACAGGGCGCTACAATGAGCAGTTCTTC
TRBD1,TRBJ2-3,TRBV5-1,few,CASSFEGALTDTQYF,TGCGCCAGCAGCTTTGAGGGGGCTTTAACAGATACGCAGTATTTT
TRBD1,TRBJ2-7,TRBV7-2,few,CASSSWTGTYEQYF,TGTGCCAGCAGCTCCTGGACAGGGACCTACGAGCAGTACTTC
-,TRBJ1-5,TRBV20-1,-,CSAQRGGSNQPQHF,TGCAGTGCCCAGAGGGGAGGAAGCAATCAGCCCCAGCATTTT
TRBD2,TRBJ2-1,TRBV20-1,few,CSARRGGGIYNEQFF,TGCAGTGCCCGTCGGGGCGGGGGAATATACAATGAGCAGTTCTTC
-,TRBJ2-3,TRBV4-1,few,CASSQEPSTDTQYF,TGCGCCAGCAGCCAAGAGCCGAGTACAGATACGCAGTATTTT
-,TRBJ1-1,TRBV29-1,few,CSGGGRMNTEAFF,TGCAGCGGCGGAGGACGGATGAACACTGAAGCTTTCTTT
-,TRBJ2-7,TRBV2,-,CASSRDRSTYEQYF,TGTGCCAGCAGCAGGGACCGCTCTACCTACGAGCAGTACTTC
-,TRBJ2-1,TRBV4-1,-,CASSQLTVNEQFF,TGCGCCAGCAGCCAACTGACGGTCAATGAGCAGTTCTTC
-,TRBJ1-2,TRBV20-1,-,CSASQDYGYTF,TGCAGTGCTAGTCAGGACTATGGCTACACCTTC
TRBD1,TRBJ2-2,TRBV6-2/TRBV6-3,-,CASSTTGRGTGELFF,TGTGCCAGCAGTACGACAGGGCGAGGCACCGGGGAGCTGTTTTTT
-,TRBJ2-5,TRBV4-3,-,CASSQDWSGGLTETQYF,TGCGCCAGCAGCCAAGATTGGTCGGGGGGCCTAACAGAGACCCAGTACTTC
TRBD1,TRBJ2-3,TRBV29-1,-,CSVTGQRTDTQYF,TGCAGCGTAACGGGACAGCGCACAGATACGCAGTATTTT
TRBD1,TRBJ1-6,TRBV4-1,few,CASSHPGTVFSPLHF,TGCGCCAGCAGCCACCCCGGGACAGTTTTCTCACCCCTCCACTTT
-,TRBJ1-2,TRBV6-2/TRBV6-3,many,CASKPVDGFNYGYTF,TGTGCCAGTAAACCGGTGGACGGATTTAACTATGGCTACACCTTC
-,TRBJ1-5,TRBV5-1,few,CASSAGSGGNQPQHF,TGCGCCAGCAGCGCCGGGAGCGGGGGTAATCAGCCCCAGCATTTT
TRBD2,TRBJ2-5,TRBV9,many,CASSPSQGSGEGTQYF,TGTGCCAGCAGCCCCTCGCAAGGTAGCGGGGAAGGGACCCAGTACTTC
TRBD1,TRBJ2-7,TRBV12-3/TRBV12-4,many,CASTGRGTGTYEQYF,TGTGCCAGCACCGGTAGGGGGACAGGGACCTACGAGCAGTACTTC
-,TRBJ2-3,TRBV5-1,few,CASSKPEEADTQYF,TGCGCCAGCAGCAAACCAGAGGAGGCAGATACGCAGTATTTT
TRBD1,TRBJ2-7,TRBV20-1,few,CSARDRLQGGDEQYF,TGCAGTGCTAGAGATCGTTTACAGGGGGGAGACGAGCAGTACTTC
-,TRBJ2-3,TRBV11-2,few,CASSLQAGLPSTDTQYF,TGTGCCAGCAGCTTACAGGCGGGGTTACCTAGCACAGATACGCAGTATTTT
-,TRBJ2-3,TRBV7-6,few,CASSLGFHSSTDTQYF,TGTGCCAGCAGCTTAGGCTTCCACTCTAGCACAGATACGCAGTATTTT
-,TRBJ1-5,TRBV7-9,many,CASSLEGQPQHF,TGTGCCAGCAGCTTAGAGGGTCAGCCCCAGCATTTT
-,TRBJ1-2,TRBV20-1,few,CSAERAGALRNYGYTF,TGCAGTGCTGAACGGGCGGGGGCGCTTAGGAACTATGGCTACACCTTC
-,TRBJ2-5,TRBV7-2,-,CASSTFEGRQETQYF,TGTGCCAGCAGTACCTTCGAGGGGAGACAAGAGACCCAGTACTTC
-,TRBJ2-5,TRBV20-1,-,CSARDPTVGYF,TGCAGTGCTAGAGATCCGACTGTCGGGTACTTC
-,TRBJ1-1,TRBV19,-,CASSTAAMNTEAFF,TGTGCCAGTAGTACGGCAGCCATGAACACTGAAGCTTTCTTT
-,TRBJ2-3,TRBV5-1,-,CASSDRQALTDTQYF,TGCGCCAGCAGCGATCGACAGGCCCTAACAGATACGCAGTATTTT
TRBD1,TRBJ1-5,TRBV5-6,-,CASSYGAGGNYQPQHF,TGTGCCAGCAGCTACGGGGCAGGGGGCAATTATCAGCCCCAGCATTTT
-,TRBJ2-6,TRBV7-8,few,CASSAPAGANVLTF,TGTGCCAGCAGCGCCCCGGCTGGGGCCAACGTCCTGACTTTC
-,TRBJ2-2,TRBV5-6,-,CASSPDSRNTGELFF,TGTGCCAGCAGCCCGGACAGTCGGAACACCGGGGAGCTGTTTTTT
-,TRBJ1-2,TRBV10-3,-,CAISEVAGADYGYTF,TGTGCCATCAGTGAGGTTGCGGGGGCGGACTATGGCTACACCTTC
-,TRBJ2-5,TRBV11-2,-,CASSFGDGTQYF,TGTGCCAGCAGCTTCGGGGATGGGACCCAGTACTTC
-,TRBJ2-5,TRBV7-2,many,CASSDRGGLETQYF,TGTGCCAGCAGCGATCGAGGGGGGTTGGAGACCCAGTACTTC
-,TRBJ2-1,TRBV28,many,CASSSMRDKGREQFF,TGTGCCAGCAGTTCAATGCGGGACAAGGGGCGCGAGCAGTTCTTC
TRBD1,TRBJ1-2,TRBV4-1,-,CASSQGTGTNYGYTF,TGCGCCAGCAGCCAGGGGACAGGGACTAACTATGGCTACACCTTC
-,TRBJ1-3,TRBV12-3/TRBV12-4,-,CASSSPFYF,TGTGCCAGCAGCTCCCCCTTCTATTTT
-,TRBJ1-2,TRBV9,few,CASSRENGYTF,TGTGCCAGCAGCCGGGAGAATGGCTACACCTTC
-,TRBJ1-6,TRBV28,-,CASSFWASPLHF,TGTGCCAGCAGTTTTTGGGCTTCACCCCTCCACTTT
-,TRBJ1-5,TRBV6-5,few,CASSYRAGNQPQHF,TGTGCCAGCAGTTACCGGGCGGGAAATCAGCCCCAGCATTTT
-,TRBJ2-3,TRBV5-1,once,CASSSGTRVGGDTQYF,TGCGCCAGCAGCTCCGGGACCCGAGTTGGAGGAGATACGCAGTATTTT
-,TRBJ2-5,TRBV5-4,few,CASSLEPQETQYF,TGTGCCAGCAGCTTGGAACCACAAGAGACCCAGTACTTC